The present entry profiles one TCR beta chain with its context. The germline gives CDR1 LNHDA, CDR2 SQIVND (reference sequence). The length of the CDR3 is 14 residues. V was pared by 7 bases and J by 0 bases, with 10 bases between. The authors' processing: Scientists estimated how many nucleated cells there were by amplifying reference gene primers. The data were produced by immunoSEQ multiplex PCR, yet TCRdb's version contains in-frame clones alone and is incomplete. The V and J calls and clone size are taken from that table; D and trimming were inferred from the DNA. The table has fewer than 200,000 clones, approximately 80% seen once. This entry is derived from a study of blood T cell repertoires in COVID-19. Study context: Some COVID-19 samples were acute and others convalescent; all came from the United States, Italy and Spain. PBMCs, B-cell-depleted T cells, or T cells were the source of the cDNA or gDNA that made up the material.

Sequencing was done on a sample of peripheral blood. The clonotype was recovered from a human donor in a cohort sampled during active COVID-19. The gene calls are TRBV19 and TRBJ1-3; D gene ambiguous. The CDR3 spells CASNWRDSGNTIYF. For the CDR3, the DNA is TGTGCCAGTAACTGGAGGGACTCTGGAAACACCATATATTTT.